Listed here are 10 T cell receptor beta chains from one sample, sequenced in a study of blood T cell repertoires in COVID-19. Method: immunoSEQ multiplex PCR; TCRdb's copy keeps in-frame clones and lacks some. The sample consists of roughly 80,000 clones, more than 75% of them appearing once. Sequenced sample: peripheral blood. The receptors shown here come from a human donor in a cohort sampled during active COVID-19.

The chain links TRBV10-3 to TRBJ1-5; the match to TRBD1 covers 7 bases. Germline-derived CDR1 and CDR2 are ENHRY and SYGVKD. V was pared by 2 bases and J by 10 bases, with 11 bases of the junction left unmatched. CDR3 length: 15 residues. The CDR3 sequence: CAISEVTGSVQPQHF. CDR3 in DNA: TGTGCCATCAGTGAGGTGACAGGGTCGGTCCAACCCCAGCATTTT.

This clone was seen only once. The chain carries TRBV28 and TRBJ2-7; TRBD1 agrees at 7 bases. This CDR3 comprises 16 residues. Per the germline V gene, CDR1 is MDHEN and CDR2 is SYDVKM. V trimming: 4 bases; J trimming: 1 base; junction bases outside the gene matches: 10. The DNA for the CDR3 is TGTGCCAGCAGTTCCAAACCCGGGACAGCTTCCTACGAGCAGTACTTC. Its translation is CASSSKPGTASYEQYF. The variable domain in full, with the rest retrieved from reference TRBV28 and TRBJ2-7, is DVKVTQSSRYLVKRTGEKVFLECVQDMDHENMFWYRQDPGLGLRLIYFSYDVKMKEKGDIPEGYSVSREKKERFSLILESASTNQTSMYLCASSSKPGTASYEQYFGPGTRLTVT.

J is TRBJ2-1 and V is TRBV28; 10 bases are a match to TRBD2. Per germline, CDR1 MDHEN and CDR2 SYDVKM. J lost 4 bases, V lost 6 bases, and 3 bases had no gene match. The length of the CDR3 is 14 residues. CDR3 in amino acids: CASRDSGGYNEQFF. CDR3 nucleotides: TGTGCCAGCAGGGATAGCGGGGGGTACAATGAGCAGTTCTTC.

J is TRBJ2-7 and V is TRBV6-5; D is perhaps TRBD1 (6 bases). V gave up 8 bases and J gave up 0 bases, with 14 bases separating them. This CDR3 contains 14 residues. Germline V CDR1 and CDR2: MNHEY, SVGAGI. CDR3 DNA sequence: TGTGCCAGCTCTCCAGGACAGTTCTCCTACGAGCAGTACTTC. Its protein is CASSPGQFSYEQYF.

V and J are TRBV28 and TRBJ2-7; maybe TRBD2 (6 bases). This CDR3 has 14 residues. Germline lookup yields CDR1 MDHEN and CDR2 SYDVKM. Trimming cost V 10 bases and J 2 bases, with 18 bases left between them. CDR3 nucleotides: TGTGCCACCACAGAACCTGGAGGGCCCTACGAGCAGTACTTC. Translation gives CATTEPGGPYEQYF.

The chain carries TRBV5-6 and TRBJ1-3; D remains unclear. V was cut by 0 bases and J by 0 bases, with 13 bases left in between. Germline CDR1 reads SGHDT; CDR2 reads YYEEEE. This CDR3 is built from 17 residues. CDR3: CASSLGFGLSSGNTIYF. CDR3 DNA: TGTGCCAGCAGCTTGGGATTTGGCCTCAGCTCTGGAAACACCATATATTTT.

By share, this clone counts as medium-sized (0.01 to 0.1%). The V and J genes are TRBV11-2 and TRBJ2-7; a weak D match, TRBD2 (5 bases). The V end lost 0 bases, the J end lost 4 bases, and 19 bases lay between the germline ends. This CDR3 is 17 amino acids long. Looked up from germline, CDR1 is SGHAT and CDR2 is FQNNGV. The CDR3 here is CASSLDSVPGSLYEQYF. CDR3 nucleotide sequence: TGTGCCAGCAGCTTAGATTCGGTGCCGGGGAGTCTGTACGAGCAGTACTTC.

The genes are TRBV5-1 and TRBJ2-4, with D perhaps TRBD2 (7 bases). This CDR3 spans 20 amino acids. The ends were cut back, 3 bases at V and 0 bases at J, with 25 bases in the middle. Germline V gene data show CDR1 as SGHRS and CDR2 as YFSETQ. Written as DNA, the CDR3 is TGCGCCAGCAGCTGGGGGCGGGCTAGCGGCGGTATTCTAGCCAAAAACATTCAGTACTTC. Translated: CASSWGRASGGILAKNIQYF.

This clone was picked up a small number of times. The CDR3 DNA reads as TGTGCCAGCAGCTACGAGTTCACTGAAGCTTTCTTT. Amino acid sequence: CASSYEFTEAFF. J is TRBJ1-1 and V is TRBV7-2, with D uncertain. Germline CDR1 is SGHTA and CDR2 is FQGNSA. V was cut by 4 bases and J by 4 bases, with 7 bases left in between. CDR3 length: 12 residues.

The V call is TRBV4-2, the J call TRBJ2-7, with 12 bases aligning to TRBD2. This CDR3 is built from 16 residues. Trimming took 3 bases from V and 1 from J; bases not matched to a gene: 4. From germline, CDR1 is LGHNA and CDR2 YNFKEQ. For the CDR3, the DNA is TGTGCCAGCAGCCAGAGGACTAGCGGGGCGTCCTACGAGCAGTACTTC. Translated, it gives CASSQRTSGASYEQYF.